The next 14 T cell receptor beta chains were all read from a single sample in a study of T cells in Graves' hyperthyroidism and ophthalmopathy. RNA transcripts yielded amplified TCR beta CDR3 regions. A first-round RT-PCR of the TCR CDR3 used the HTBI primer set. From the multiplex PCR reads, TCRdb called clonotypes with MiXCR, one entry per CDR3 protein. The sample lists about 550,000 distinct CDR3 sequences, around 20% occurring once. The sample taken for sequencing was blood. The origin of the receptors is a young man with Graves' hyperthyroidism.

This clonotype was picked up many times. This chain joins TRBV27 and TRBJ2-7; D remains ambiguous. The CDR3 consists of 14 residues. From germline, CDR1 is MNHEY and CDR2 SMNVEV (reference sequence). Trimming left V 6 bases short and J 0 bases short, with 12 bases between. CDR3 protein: CASRREVSSYEQYF. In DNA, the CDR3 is TGTGCCAGCAGGAGAGAAGTTTCCTCCTACGAGCAGTACTTC.

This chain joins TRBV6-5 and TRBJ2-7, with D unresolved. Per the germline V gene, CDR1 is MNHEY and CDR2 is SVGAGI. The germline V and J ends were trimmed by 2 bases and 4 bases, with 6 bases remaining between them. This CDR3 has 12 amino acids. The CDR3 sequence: CASSYLKYEQYF. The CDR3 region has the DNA TGTGCCAGCAGTTACCTGAAATACGAGCAGTACTTC.

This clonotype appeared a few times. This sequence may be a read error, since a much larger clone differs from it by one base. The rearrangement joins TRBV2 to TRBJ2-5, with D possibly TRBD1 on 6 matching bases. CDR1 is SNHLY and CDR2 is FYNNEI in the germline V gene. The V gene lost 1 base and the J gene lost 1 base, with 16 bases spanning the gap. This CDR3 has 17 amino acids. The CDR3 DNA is TGTGCCAGCAGTGAAGTCTCGAACAGGGTCACCCAAGAGACCCAGTACTTC. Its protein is CASSEVSNRVTQETQYF.

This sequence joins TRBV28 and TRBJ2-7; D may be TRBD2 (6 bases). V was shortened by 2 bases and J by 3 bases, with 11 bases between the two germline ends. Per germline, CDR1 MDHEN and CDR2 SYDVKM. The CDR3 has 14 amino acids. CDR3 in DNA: TGTGCCAGCAGTTTAGCGGGAAACTACTACGAGCAGTACTTC. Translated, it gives CASSLAGNYYEQYF.

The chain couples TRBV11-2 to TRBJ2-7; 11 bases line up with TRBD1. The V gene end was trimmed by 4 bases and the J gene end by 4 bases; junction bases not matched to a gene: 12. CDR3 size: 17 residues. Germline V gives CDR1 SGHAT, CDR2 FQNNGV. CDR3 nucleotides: TGTGCCAGCAGCTCCGCGAGGGGACAGGGGGATTTTTACGAGCAGTACTTC. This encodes CASSSARGQGDFYEQYF.

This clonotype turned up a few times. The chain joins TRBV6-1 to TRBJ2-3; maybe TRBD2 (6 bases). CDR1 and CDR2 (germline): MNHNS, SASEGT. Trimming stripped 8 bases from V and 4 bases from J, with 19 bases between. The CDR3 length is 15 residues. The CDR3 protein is CASGLLAEGADTQYF. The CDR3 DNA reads TGTGCCAGCGGCCTTTTAGCGGAGGGTGCAGATACGCAGTATTTT.

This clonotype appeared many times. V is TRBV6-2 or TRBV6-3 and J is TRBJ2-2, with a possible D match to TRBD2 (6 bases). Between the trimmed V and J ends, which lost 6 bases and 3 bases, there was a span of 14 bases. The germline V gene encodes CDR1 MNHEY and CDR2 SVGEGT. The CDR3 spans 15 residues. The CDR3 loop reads CASRSSGLDTGELFF. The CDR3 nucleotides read TGTGCCAGCAGATCAAGCGGGTTGGACACCGGGGAGCTGTTTTTT.

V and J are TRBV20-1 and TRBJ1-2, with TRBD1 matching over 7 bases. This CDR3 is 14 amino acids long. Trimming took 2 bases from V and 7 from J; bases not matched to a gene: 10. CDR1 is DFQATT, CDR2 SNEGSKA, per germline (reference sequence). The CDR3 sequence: CSARKGAGDLGYTF. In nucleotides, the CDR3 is TGCAGTGCTAGAAAGGGGGCAGGGGATCTTGGCTACACCTTC.

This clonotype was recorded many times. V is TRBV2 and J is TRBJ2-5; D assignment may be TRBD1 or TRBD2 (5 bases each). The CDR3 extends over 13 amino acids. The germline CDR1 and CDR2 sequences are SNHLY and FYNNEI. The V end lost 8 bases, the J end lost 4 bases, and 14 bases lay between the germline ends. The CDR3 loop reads CASGDVDGETQYF. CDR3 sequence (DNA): TGTGCCAGCGGGGACGTCGACGGAGAGACCCAGTACTTC.

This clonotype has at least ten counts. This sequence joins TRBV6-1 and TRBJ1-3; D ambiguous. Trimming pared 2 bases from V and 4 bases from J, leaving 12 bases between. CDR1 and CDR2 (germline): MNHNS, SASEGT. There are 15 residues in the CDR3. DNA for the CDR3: TGTGCCAGCAGTGAAATAAGGGCTACAGGAAACACCATATATTTT. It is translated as CASSEIRATGNTIYF.

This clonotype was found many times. CDR3 in DNA: TGTGCCAGCAGTTTATGGAAACCCTCCGAGCAGTACTTC. It specifies CASSLWKPSEQYF. This chain links TRBV28 with TRBJ2-7; D gene uncertain. The germline V gene has CDR1 MDHEN and CDR2 SYDVKM. The CDR3 has 13 residues. Deletions cut 0 bases from V and 6 bases from J, with 9 bases between.

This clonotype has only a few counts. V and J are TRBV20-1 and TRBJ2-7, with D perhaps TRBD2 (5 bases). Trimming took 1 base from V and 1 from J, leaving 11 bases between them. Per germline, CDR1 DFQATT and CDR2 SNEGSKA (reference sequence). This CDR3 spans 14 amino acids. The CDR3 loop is CSARAPDSSYEQYF. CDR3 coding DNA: TGCAGTGCTAGAGCCCCGGACTCTTCCTACGAGCAGTACTTC.

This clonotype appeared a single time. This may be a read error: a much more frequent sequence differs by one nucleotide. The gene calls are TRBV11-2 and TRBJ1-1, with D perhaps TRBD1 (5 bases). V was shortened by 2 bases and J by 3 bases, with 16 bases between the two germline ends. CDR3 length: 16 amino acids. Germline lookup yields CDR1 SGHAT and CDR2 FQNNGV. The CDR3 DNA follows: TGTGCCAGCAGCTTAAATGCCCCAGGGTCGTACACTGAAGCTTTCTTT. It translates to CASSLNAPGSYTEAFF.

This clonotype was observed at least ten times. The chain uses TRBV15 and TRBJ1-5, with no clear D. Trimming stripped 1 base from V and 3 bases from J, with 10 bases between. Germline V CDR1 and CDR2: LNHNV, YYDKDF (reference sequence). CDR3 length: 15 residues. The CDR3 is CATSRGGGVNQPQHF. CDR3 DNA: TGTGCCACCAGCAGAGGGGGAGGTGTCAATCAGCCCCAGCATTTT.